The 5 T cell receptor beta chains listed next were all sequenced from one sample in a study of human T cells and chemical hapten exposure (dated by TCRdb to the early 2020s). What the time point label conveys for this sample: patch test 1, 2 weeks after DPC sensitization. The treatment or condition label, as the study defines it: therapeutic diphenylcyclopropenone sensitization with weekly scalp DPC. The library was made by RACE. Instrument on record: NextSeq 500. The public reads were quality trimmed at Q25 with fastp and then assembled into clones with MiXCR by TCRdb, keeping productive beta chains. Here each entry gathers all rows of one CDR3 protein and keeps the most common genes and DNA. The sample has more than 65,000 distinct CDR3 sequences on record, around a third of them singletons. The top ten constitute 8.9% of the sample. Sequencing used whole blood, obtained in connection with sensitization to the hapten diphenylcyclopropenone (DPC). These receptors all come from a man aged 35 to 55 with alopecia areata. Some clones in this sample may be carry-over from other donors' samples.

This sequence joins TRBV20-1 and TRBJ1-6; no definite D call. Trimming pared 3 bases from V and 4 bases from J, leaving 13 bases between. CDR3 length: 15 amino acids. Germline loops: CDR1 DFQATT, CDR2 SNEGSKA (reference sequence). CDR3 sequence: CSARGSEGYNSPLHF. CDR3 nucleotides: TGCAGTGCTAGGGGGTCGGAGGGTTATAATTCACCCCTCCACTTT.

This clonotype was counted between two and nine times. The CDR3 region is CASSRRQVVSYNEQFF. The CDR3 nucleotides read TGTGCCAGCAGCCGACGACAGGTGGTATCCTACAATGAGCAGTTCTTC. The V gene is TRBV7-9, the J gene TRBJ2-1; D might be TRBD1 (6 bases). This CDR3 region has 16 residues. Germline CDR1 reads SEHNR; CDR2 reads FQNEAQ (reference sequence). Trimming cost V 5 bases and J 1 base, with 15 bases left between them. The full variable domain, rest sourced from reference TRBV7-9 and TRBJ2-1, is DTGVSQNPRHKITKRGQNVTFRCDPISEHNRLYWYRQTLGQGPEFLTYFQNEAQLEKSRLLSDRFSAERPKGSFSTLEIQRTEQGDSAMYLCASSRRQVVSYNEQFFGPGTRLTVL.

V gene TRBV20-1 combines with J gene TRBJ2-6; D is undetermined. Germline CDR1 and CDR2: DFQATT and SNEGSKA (reference sequence). V lost 5 bases and J 6 bases, leaving 8 bases between the germline ends. The CDR3 contains 12 residues. The CDR3 nucleotides are TGCAGTGCTTCTGTTAAGGCCAACGTCCTGACTTTC. Protein sequence: CSASVKANVLTF.

The J gene is TRBJ2-3, the V gene TRBV7-3, with 10 bases identical to TRBD2. J was trimmed by 3 bases and V by 2 bases; bases with no gene match: 23. The CDR3 is 22 residues long. Per germline, CDR1 SGHTA and CDR2 FQGTGA. As DNA, the CDR3 is TGTGCCAGCAGCTTATATCCCCGGGCTAGCGGGAGTCCGAGTCATATAACAGATACGCAGTATTTT. This gives the protein CASSLYPRASGSPSHITDTQYF. Drawing the rest from reference TRBV7-3 and TRBJ2-3, the complete variable domain is GAGVSQTPSNKVTEKGKYVELRCDPISGHTALYWYRQSLGQGPEFLIYFQGTGAADDSGLPNDRFFAVRPEGSVSTLKIQRTERGDSAVYLCASSLYPRASGSPSHITDTQYFGPGTRLTVL.

The V call is TRBV3-1, the J call TRBJ2-2, with TRBD2 matching over 7 bases. CDR3 size: 16 residues. Germline loops: CDR1 LGHDT, CDR2 YNNKEL (reference sequence). V lost 4 bases to trimming and J lost 6 bases; unmatched junction nucleotides: 11. The CDR3 here is CASSPNGGGSAGELFF. Here the CDR3 DNA reads TGTGCCAGCAGCCCGAACGGGGGAGGGAGCGCCGGGGAGCTGTTTTTT.